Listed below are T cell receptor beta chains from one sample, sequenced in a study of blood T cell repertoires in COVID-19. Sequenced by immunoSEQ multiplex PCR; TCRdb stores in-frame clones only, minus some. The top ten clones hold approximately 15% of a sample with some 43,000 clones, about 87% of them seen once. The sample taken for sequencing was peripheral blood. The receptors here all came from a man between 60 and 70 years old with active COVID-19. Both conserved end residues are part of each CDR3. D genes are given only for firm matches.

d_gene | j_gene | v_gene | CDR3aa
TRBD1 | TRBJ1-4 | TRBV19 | CASSIGRDRREKLFF
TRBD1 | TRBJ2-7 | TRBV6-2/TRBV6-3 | CASSVAGTETSYEQYF
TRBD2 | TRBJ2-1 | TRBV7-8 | CASSLASSGSSYNEQFF
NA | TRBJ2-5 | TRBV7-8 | CASSFFPGVQETQYF
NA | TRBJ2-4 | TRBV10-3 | CAISDSVAKNIQYF
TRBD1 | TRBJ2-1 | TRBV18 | CASSLGTGGYNEQFF
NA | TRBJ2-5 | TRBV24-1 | CATRRAPQETQYF
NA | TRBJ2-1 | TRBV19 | CASSPSPGRRYDEQFF
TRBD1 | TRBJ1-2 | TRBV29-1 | CSVEVTGPYGYTF
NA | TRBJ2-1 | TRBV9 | CASSVEMLQGEQFF
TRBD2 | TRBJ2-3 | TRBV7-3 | CASSSSGRADTQYF
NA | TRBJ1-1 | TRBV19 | CASSYVWNTEAFF
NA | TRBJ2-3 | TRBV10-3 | CAISESRDTQYF
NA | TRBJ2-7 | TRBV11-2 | CASSLAQYEQYF
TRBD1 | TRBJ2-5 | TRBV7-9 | CASSLGGTGGETQYF